A single sample gave rise to the 13 T cell receptor beta chains below, sequenced in a study of T cells in Graves' hyperthyroidism and ophthalmopathy. The investigators amplified TCR beta CDR3 regions from RNA transcripts. TCR CDR3 underwent first-round RT-PCR with the HTBI primer set. A single record per CDR3 protein comes from TCRdb applying MiXCR to the multiplex PCR reads. The sample holds over 500,000 distinct CDR3 sequences, about 16% seen once. The specimen was blood. These receptor sequences come from a woman in her 30s with Graves' ophthalmopathy.

This clonotype showed up many times. The chain employs TRBV20-1 and TRBJ2-1, with 9 nucleotides matching TRBD2. After removal of 3 bases from V and 5 bases from J, the junction contained 8 bases not matched to a gene. CDR3 length equals 15 residues. Germline CDR1 reads DFQATT; CDR2 reads SNEGSKA (reference sequence). The CDR3 protein is CSASFSGSFDNEQFF. In DNA form, the CDR3 reads TGCAGTGCTAGCTTTAGCGGGAGCTTCGACAATGAGCAGTTCTTC.

This clonotype was picked up a small number of times. The rearrangement links TRBV2 to TRBJ2-3, with TRBD2 matching over 14 bases. Germline lookup yields CDR1 SNHLY and CDR2 FYNNEI. With 11 bases clipped from V and 4 bases from J, the junction kept 8 bases outside the gene matches. The CDR3 spans 15 residues. The CDR3 region is CASQGLAGEADTQYF. The CDR3 region has the DNA TGTGCCTCCCAGGGACTAGCGGGAGAGGCAGATACGCAGTATTTT.

On this clonotype itself: Since a much larger clone is just one base distant, this may be a read error. The final CDR3 position lacks the conserved phenylalanine or tryptophan, pointing to a likely read error. V usage is TRBV2 and J usage is TRBJ2-3, with 12 bases that match TRBD2. This CDR3 comprises 16 residues. The germline CDR1 and CDR2 sequences are SNHLY and FYNNEI. V trimming: 7 bases; J trimming: 2 bases; junction bases outside the gene matches: 7. CDR3 sequence reads: CASIRLAGGPTDTQYS. For the CDR3, the DNA is TGTGCCAGCATCCGCCTAGCGGGAGGGCCCACAGATACGCAGTATTCT.

The chain employs TRBV6-1 and TRBJ2-3; D not certain. The length of the CDR3 is 11 residues. The germline gives CDR1 MNHNS, CDR2 SASEGT. V shed 7 bases and J shed 5 bases, with 7 bases lying between them. The CDR3: CASKKGDTQYF. In DNA, the CDR3 is TGTGCCAGCAAAAAAGGAGATACGCAGTATTTT.

Regarding this clonotype: This may be a read error, as it is one base from a much larger clone. The chain has TRBV5-8 and TRBJ2-3; the D gene is possibly TRBD2 (5 bases). Germline assignment: CDR1 SGHTS and CDR2 YDEGEE. With 4 bases removed from V and 1 base from J, the gap between germline ends came to 13 bases. CDR3 length equals 15 residues. CDR3 sequence: CASSPRPAGTDTQYF. DNA of the CDR3: TGTGCCAGCAGCCCCAGGCCAGCGGGCACAGATACGCAGTATTTT.

This clonotype has a handful of counts. The chain couples TRBV7-3 to TRBJ2-1; D is unclear. This CDR3 has 13 amino acids. Trimming removed 2 bases at V and 3 bases at J, with 5 bases between. Germline V gene lookup returns CDR1 SGHTA and CDR2 FQGTGA. CDR3 nucleotide sequence: TGTGCCAGCAGCTTAGGCCACTACAATGAGCAGTTCTTC. As protein: CASSLGHYNEQFF.

The V and J genes are TRBV10-1 and TRBJ1-5; D call uncertain. Trimming left V 0 bases short and J 6 bases short, with 6 bases between. In germline, CDR1 is WNHNN, CDR2 SYGVQD (reference sequence). This CDR3 comprises 13 residues. The CDR3 sequence is CASSESGVQPQHF. The DNA for the CDR3 is TGCGCCAGCAGTGAGTCTGGGGTTCAGCCCCAGCATTTT.

Regarding this clonotype: This could be a read error, since a much larger clone is one nucleotide away. This chain joins TRBV15 and TRBJ2-5; 8 nucleotides match TRBD2. The CDR3 contains 16 residues. Germline lookup yields CDR1 LNHNV and CDR2 YYDKDF (reference sequence). The CDR3 loop reads CATSPGRREGLEAQYF. The CDR3 DNA reads as TGTGCCACCAGCCCCGGAAGACGGGAGGGCCTAGAGGCCCAGTACTTC.

V gene TRBV3-1 combines with J gene TRBJ1-4; D uncertain. Germline V gives CDR1 LGHDT, CDR2 YNNKEL (reference sequence). This CDR3 region has 14 residues. Deletions cut 3 bases from V and 3 bases from J, with 8 bases between. The CDR3 DNA reads TGTGCCAGCAGCCATATGGGATCTAATGAAAAACTGTTTTTT. The encoded protein is CASSHMGSNEKLFF.

This clonotype has a count of ten or more. V is TRBV18 and J is TRBJ1-4, with 8 bases fitting TRBD1. Germline CDR1 reads KGHSH; CDR2 reads LQKENI. The CDR3 contains 15 residues. The V segment lost 3 bases and the J segment 5 bases; nucleotides outside the gene matches: 5. As DNA, the CDR3 is TGTGCCAGCTCACCCCTGGGGACAGGAAATGAAAAACTGTTTTTT. Its translation: CASSPLGTGNEKLFF.

In DNA form, the CDR3 reads TGTGCCAGCTCACCATACGGACGCAATCAGCCCCAGCATTTT. This encodes CASSPYGRNQPQHF. This chain links TRBV18 with TRBJ1-5; D not resolved. CDR3 length equals 14 residues. Germline V gives CDR1 KGHSH, CDR2 LQKENI. Trimming removed 2 bases from V and 2 bases from J, with 7 bases in between.

This clonotype appeared many times. The rearrangement uses TRBV4-3 and TRBJ2-5, with D unresolved. The CDR3 has 13 amino acids. Germline CDR1 is LGHNA and CDR2 is YSLEER. V was trimmed by 1 base and J by 4 bases, leaving 7 bases between them. The CDR3 sequence is CASSQAVVETQYF. The CDR3 region has the DNA TGCGCCAGCAGCCAAGCGGTTGTAGAGACCCAGTACTTC.

The sample holds one count of this clonotype. This sequence joins TRBV28 and TRBJ2-1; the match to TRBD2 covers 16 bases. V gave up 7 bases and J gave up 6 bases; unmatched junction bases: 3. CDR1 and CDR2 from the germline V gene are MDHEN and SYDVKM. The CDR3 runs to 15 residues. This CDR3 is CASKGLAGGPNEQFF. In nucleotides, the CDR3 is TGTGCCAGCAAGGGACTAGCGGGAGGGCCCAATGAGCAGTTCTTC.